This T cell receptor beta chain originates from a study of shared clonotypes between healthy human individuals. Study observations and caveats: Naive subsets generally exceeded memory subsets in estimated richness.

Concerning this clone itself: Its specificity is not known.

CDR1 and CDR2 from the germline V gene are MDHEN and SYDVKM. Trimming took off 5 bases at V and 8 bases at J, with 18 bases between the two ends. This CDR3 spans 15 amino acids. Measured with immunoSEQ multiplex PCR; TCRdb has only the in-frame clones, and not every one. Of millions of clones listed, 85% to 95% were seen once; the top ten hold under 0.15%. This sequence was found in a man aged 18 to 30 in good health. The J gene is TRBJ1-4, the V gene TRBV28; D gene ambiguous. Sequenced input: naive CD4+ T cells sorted from blood. Regarding subset: CD45RA+ positively selected. In DNA form, the CDR3 reads TGTGCCAGCAGTCCCGGGCGCGTCGATCCCGAAAAACTGTTTTTT. Its translation is CASSPGRVDPEKLFF.